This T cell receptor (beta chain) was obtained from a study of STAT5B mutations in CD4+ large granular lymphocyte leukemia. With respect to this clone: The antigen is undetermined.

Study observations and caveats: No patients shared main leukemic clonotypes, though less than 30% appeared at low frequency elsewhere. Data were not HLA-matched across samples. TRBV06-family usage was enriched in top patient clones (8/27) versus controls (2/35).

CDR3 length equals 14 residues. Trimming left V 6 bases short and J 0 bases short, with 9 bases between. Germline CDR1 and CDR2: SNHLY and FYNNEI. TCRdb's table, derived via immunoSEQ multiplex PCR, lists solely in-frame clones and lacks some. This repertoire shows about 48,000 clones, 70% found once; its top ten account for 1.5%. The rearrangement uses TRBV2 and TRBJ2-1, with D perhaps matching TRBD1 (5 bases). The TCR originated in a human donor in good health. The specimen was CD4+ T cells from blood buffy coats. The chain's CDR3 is CASRETDSYNEQFF. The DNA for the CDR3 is TGTGCCAGCAGAGAGACAGACTCCTACAATGAGCAGTTCTTC.